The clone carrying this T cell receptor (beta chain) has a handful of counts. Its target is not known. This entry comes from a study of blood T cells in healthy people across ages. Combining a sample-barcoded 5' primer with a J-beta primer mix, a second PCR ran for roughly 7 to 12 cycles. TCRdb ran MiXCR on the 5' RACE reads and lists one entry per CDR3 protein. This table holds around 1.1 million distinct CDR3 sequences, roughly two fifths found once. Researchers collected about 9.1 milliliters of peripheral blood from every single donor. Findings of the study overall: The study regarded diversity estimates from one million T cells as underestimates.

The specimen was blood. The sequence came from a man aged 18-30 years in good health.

CDR3 sequence reads: CAITREGGGTDTQYF. The CDR3 region has the DNA TGTGCCATCACCCGAGAGGGAGGGGGCACAGATACGCAGTATTTT. The rearrangement joins TRBV10-3 to TRBJ2-3; 7 positions match TRBD2. This CDR3 region has 15 residues. J lost 1 base, V lost 7 bases, and 8 bases had no gene match. In germline, CDR1 is ENHRY, CDR2 SYGVKD.